The 23 T cell receptor beta chains given below trace back to one sample, sequenced in a study of OX40 agonist ivuxolimab in advanced cancers. Method: immunoSEQ multiplex PCR; TCRdb's copy keeps in-frame clones and lacks some. The data hold under 35,000 clones, with around 87% observed a single time. The sample in question was CD4+ or CD8+ T cells sorted from blood, obtained in a trial of the OX40 agonist ivuxolimab. The origin of the receptors is an adult with an advanced solid tumor such as melanoma, head and neck, liver or kidney cancer.

The CDR3 sequence is CATSRDPNLVTDTQYF. The CDR3 DNA reads TGTGCCACCAGCAGAGATCCCAATCTAGTTACAGATACGCAGTATTTT. The chain carries TRBV15 and TRBJ2-3; D remains unclear. V lost 0 bases, J lost 3 bases, and 13 bases lay in between. This CDR3 is built from 16 residues. Germline V gives CDR1 LNHNV, CDR2 YYDKDF (reference sequence).

The chain is built from TRBV6-4 and TRBJ2-2; D not resolved. V was clipped by 5 bases and J by 7 bases, with 14 bases between them. The germline CDR1 and CDR2 sequences are MRHNA and SNTAGT. The CDR3 sequence is 14 residues long. CDR3 sequence: CASSQTPEHGELFF. The CDR3 DNA reads as TGTGCCAGCAGTCAGACACCGGAACACGGGGAGCTGTTTTTT.

This clone was seen once. V and J are TRBV29-1 and TRBJ1-1; D unresolved. The V and J ends lost 2 bases and 1 base respectively, with 8 bases between them. Germline assignment: CDR1 SQVTM and CDR2 ANQGSEA. This CDR3 spans 13 amino acids. The CDR3 reads CSVEKGSNTEAFF. CDR3 coding DNA: TGCAGCGTTGAAAAAGGGTCGAACACTGAAGCTTTCTTT.

The chain carries TRBV7-8 and TRBJ2-5; 7 nucleotides agree with TRBD1. The closer fit of TRBJ2-7 to the DNA end suggests the J call may be wrong. The CDR3 is made up of 14 amino acids. CDR1 and CDR2 (germline): SGHVS, FQNEAQ. CDR3 bases: TGTGCCAGCAGCTTAGTGACAGGGACGTACGAGCAGTACTTC. This sequence encodes CASSLVTGTYEQYF.

The J gene is TRBJ1-1, the V gene TRBV6-5; D is perhaps TRBD1 (5 bases). CDR1 is MNHEY, CDR2 SVGAGI, per germline. This CDR3 is 12 amino acids long. Trimming left V 7 bases short and J 4 bases short, with 10 bases between. CDR3 protein: CASTQGGTEAFF. CDR3 DNA sequence: TGTGCCAGCACGCAGGGTGGCACTGAAGCTTTCTTT.

Points on this clone: The junction and the germline gene differ at one end; a read error may be behind it. The chain has TRBV4-1 and TRBJ1-1; D possibly corresponds to TRBD1 (6 bases). Germline V gene data show CDR1 as MGHRA and CDR2 as YSYEKL. There are 16 residues in the CDR3. The CDR3 DNA is TGCGCCAGCCGCCAGGGCTTCCAGGGGCTGAACACTGAAGCTTTCTTT. Its protein product is CASRQGFQGLNTEAFF.

The chain uses TRBV15 and TRBJ2-3, with 9 bases identical to TRBD2. V shed 0 bases and J 5 bases; nucleotides not matched to a gene: 15. The CDR3 has 19 amino acids. Per germline, CDR1 LNHNV and CDR2 YYDKDF (reference sequence). In DNA form, the CDR3 reads TGTGCCACCAGCAGAGATGGCACGCCTGGAGCGGGAGGAGGAGATACGCAGTATTTT. Residues: CATSRDGTPGAGGGDTQYF.

The V and J genes are TRBV7-9 and TRBJ2-3; no reliable D call. V was trimmed by 5 bases and J by 5 bases, leaving 8 bases between them. CDR1 and CDR2 (germline): SEHNR, FQNEAQ (reference sequence). The CDR3 consists of 12 residues. CDR3 DNA sequence: TGTGCCAGCAGCCGTCCTCGAGATACGCAGTATTTT. Translation gives CASSRPRDTQYF.

As DNA, the CDR3 is TGCGCCAGCAGTGAGTCTTACAATGAGCAGTTCTTC. Translation: CASSESYNEQFF. The rearrangement joins TRBV10-2 to TRBJ2-1; D is undetermined. The CDR3 totals 12 residues. Germline CDR1 is WSHSY and CDR2 is SAAADI. Deletions cut 0 bases from V and 4 bases from J, with 1 base between.

The chain joins TRBV6-5 to TRBJ1-1; D may be TRBD1 (5 bases). The CDR3 runs to 15 residues. V was shortened by 6 bases and J by 5 bases, with 19 bases between the two germline ends. Germline-derived CDR1 and CDR2 are MNHEY and SVGAGI. The CDR3 DNA sequence: TGTGCCAGCAGAGAGACTAGGGGAGGGCTAACTGAAGCTTTCTTT. Its protein is CASRETRGGLTEAFF.

The chain uses TRBV2 and TRBJ2-1; weak D call: TRBD2 (6 bases). With 3 bases removed from V and 9 bases from J, the gap between germline ends came to 24 bases. Germline CDR1 reads SNHLY; CDR2 reads FYNNEI. The CDR3 runs to 17 residues. The CDR3 reads CASSDSSWDFGAFEQFF. Here the CDR3 DNA reads TGTGCCAGCAGTGATTCTTCTTGGGACTTCGGGGCATTTGAGCAGTTCTTC.

The chain has TRBV10-3 and TRBJ1-1; 11 bases are a match to TRBD1. The CDR3 runs to 15 residues. V lost 3 bases and J lost 8; bases outside the gene matches: 8. Germline CDR1 is ENHRY and CDR2 is SYGVKD. The CDR3 region is CAISDPDRGHLEAFF. The CDR3 region has the DNA TGTGCCATCAGTGACCCGGACAGGGGGCACCTGGAAGCTTTCTTT.

The chain is built from TRBV6-5 and TRBJ2-1, with 10 bases that match TRBD2. This CDR3 contains 16 residues. J gave up 4 bases and V 2 bases, and 5 bases lay outside the gene matches. The V gene's germline CDR1 is MNHEY and CDR2 SVGAGI. The CDR3 protein is CASSYVRTSGYNEQFF. The CDR3 DNA is TGTGCCAGCAGTTACGTAAGGACTAGCGGTTACAATGAGCAGTTCTTC.

J is TRBJ2-5 and V is TRBV6-6; 10 bases are a match to TRBD1. The J segment lost 4 bases and the V segment lost 2 bases, leaving 1 base of the junction unmatched. This CDR3 contains 14 residues. The germline gives CDR1 MNHNY, CDR2 SVGAGI (reference sequence). The CDR3 bases are TGTGCCAGCAGTTACGGGGACAGGGGAGAGACCCAGTACTTC. Protein sequence: CASSYGDRGETQYF.

The V and J genes are TRBV5-1 and TRBJ1-1, with TRBD1 matching 11 bases. The CDR3 is 16 residues long. CDR1 is SGHRS, CDR2 YFSETQ, per germline. The ends lost 4 bases at V and 3 bases at J; junction bases unmatched: 8. The CDR3 coding sequence is TGCGCCAGCAGCAACTCGGACAGGGGGCGAGACACTGAAGCTTTCTTT. It encodes CASSNSDRGRDTEAFF. Full variable domain (rest looked up from reference TRBV5-1 and TRBJ1-1): KAGVTQTPRYLIKTRGQQVTLSCSPISGHRSVSWYQQTPGQGLQFLFEYFSETQRNKGNFPGRFSGRQFSNSRSEMNVSTLELGDSALYLCASSNSDRGRDTEAFFGQGTRLTVV.

The chain couples TRBV5-1 to TRBJ1-2, with TRBD1 matching over 8 bases. The J segment lost 5 bases and the V segment lost 0 bases, leaving 6 bases of the junction unmatched. The CDR3 sequence is 15 residues long. Germline V CDR1 and CDR2: SGHRS, YFSETQ. DNA for the CDR3: TGCGCCAGCAGCTTGGCGACCGGGACAGGATATGGCTACACCTTC. As protein: CASSLATGTGYGYTF.

Turning to this clone: Mismatch with germline at one junction end may stem from a read error. The gene calls are TRBV7-7 and TRBJ2-3; tentatively, D is TRBD2 (6 bases). Per germline, CDR1 SSHAT and CDR2 FNYEAQ (reference sequence). CDR3 length: 14 residues. This CDR3 is CASSLDGSPDTQYF. CDR3 in DNA: TGTGCTAGCAGCTTAGACGGGAGTCCAGATACGCAGTATTTT.

This clone is medium-sized by share. V gene TRBV27 combines with J gene TRBJ1-1; TRBD1 is a possible D gene (5 bases). V was pared by 4 bases and J by 4 bases, with 10 bases between. The CDR3 covers 13 residues. Germline assignment: CDR1 MNHEY and CDR2 SMNVEV (reference sequence). In DNA form, the CDR3 reads TGTGCCAGCAGTTATAGGGGCAGCACTGAAGCTTTCTTT. Translated, it gives CASSYRGSTEAFF.

The gene calls are TRBV7-9 and TRBJ2-1; D unresolved. Trimming left V 3 bases short and J 9 bases short, with 6 bases between. Germline CDR1 reads SEHNR; CDR2 reads FQNEAQ (reference sequence). The CDR3 runs 11 residues. For the CDR3, the DNA is TGTGCCAGCAGCTTTCAAGGTGAGCAGTTCTTC. It specifies CASSFQGEQFF. Based on the CDR3 plus reference TRBV7-9 and TRBJ2-1, the full variable domain is DTGVSQNPRHKITKRGQNVTFRCDPISEHNRLYWYRQTLGQGPEFLTYFQNEAQLEKSRLLSDRFSAERPKGSFSTLEIQRTEQGDSAMYLCASSFQGEQFFGPGTRLTVL.

The chain links TRBV7-9 to TRBJ1-3, with D perhaps matching TRBD1 (5 bases). Trimming took off 6 bases at V and 4 bases at J, with 13 bases between the two ends. The CDR3 has 14 amino acids. The germline V gene has CDR1 SEHNR and CDR2 FQNEAQ (reference sequence). The CDR3 DNA reads TGTGCCAGCAGACCCCCTACAGGCGGAAACACCATATATTTT. It specifies CASRPPTGGNTIYF.

The chain links TRBV25-1 to TRBJ2-3; weak D call: TRBD2 (6 bases). Germline CDR1 is MGHDK and CDR2 is SYGVNS. V was pared by 6 bases and J by 4 bases, with 14 bases between. This CDR3 contains 14 residues. In nucleotides, the CDR3 is TGTGCCAGCAGCATTGGGACTTCAGCAGATACGCAGTATTTT. Translated, it gives CASSIGTSADTQYF.

This clone was picked up one time. The chain combines TRBV28 with TRBJ2-7; tentatively, D is TRBD2 (6 bases). Germline-derived CDR1 and CDR2 are MDHEN and SYDVKM. Trimming removed 5 bases at V and 3 bases at J, with 14 bases between. This CDR3 has 14 amino acids. CDR3 region: CASSGGGEIYEQYF. In DNA, the CDR3 is TGTGCCAGCAGTGGAGGAGGGGAGATCTACGAGCAGTACTTC.

This clone was seen a handful of times. For the CDR3, the DNA is TGTGCCAGTAGTCCTGACAGGGGCCGGGGCACTGAAGCTTTCTTT. This sequence encodes CASSPDRGRGTEAFF. The rearrangement uses TRBV19 and TRBJ1-1, with 8 bases lining up with TRBD1. Looked up from germline, CDR1 is LNHDA and CDR2 is SQIVND (reference sequence). Trimming cost V 5 bases and J 4 bases; bases outside gene matches: 9. This CDR3 comprises 15 residues.